A single sample gave rise to the 19 T cell receptor beta chains below, sequenced in a study of graft-versus-host responses after intestinal transplantation. Produced via immunoSEQ multiplex PCR; TCRdb's table is partial and in-frame only. The sample lists some 120,000 clones, 90% seen once, with roughly 0.17% in the top ten. Antigen specificity for these receptors is unknown. Specimen: unstimulated CD4+ T cells sorted from spleen or lymph node cells, collected before intestinal transplant. Every receptor here comes from a human donor who received an intestinal transplant.

V is TRBV27 and J is TRBJ2-5; 8 nucleotides align to TRBD2. This CDR3 is built from 16 residues. The J segment lost 3 bases and the V segment lost 0 bases, leaving 6 bases of the junction unmatched. Germline V gene sequence: CDR1 MNHEY, CDR2 SMNVEV (reference sequence). The CDR3: CASSLSLSGIEETQYF. CDR3 DNA sequence: TGTGCCAGCAGTTTATCGCTTAGCGGGATTGAAGAGACCCAGTACTTC.

The chain links TRBV5-8 to TRBJ1-5; D may be TRBD1 (6 bases). Germline V CDR1 and CDR2: SGHTS, YDEGEE. The CDR3 is 17 residues long. V was clipped by 0 bases and J by 2 bases, with 15 bases between them. The CDR3 DNA reads TGTGCCAGCAGCTTGGGGACAGTCCTAAGGGGCAATCAGCCCCAGCATTTT. It encodes CASSLGTVLRGNQPQHF.

The chain links TRBV11-2 to TRBJ2-7; maybe TRBD1 (5 bases). From germline, CDR1 is SGHAT and CDR2 FQNNGV. Trimming stripped 8 bases from V and 2 bases from J, with 7 bases between. The CDR3 sequence is 11 residues long. In DNA form, the CDR3 reads TGTGCCAGCCGCAGGGCCTACGAGCAGTACTTC. This codes for CASRRAYEQYF.

The chain joins TRBV11-3 to TRBJ2-2; 7 positions match TRBD1. V gave up 5 bases and J gave up 4 bases; unmatched junction bases: 4. From germline, CDR1 is SGHNT and CDR2 YENEEA. The CDR3 length is 14 residues. The CDR3 sequence: CASSPTGFTGELFF. In DNA form, the CDR3 reads TGTGCCAGCAGCCCGACAGGGTTCACCGGGGAGCTGTTTTTT.

The chain couples TRBV9 to TRBJ2-5; the match to TRBD1 covers 12 bases. The J call may be incorrect, as the DNA end agrees better with TRBJ2-7. The CDR3 totals 19 residues. Germline values: CDR1 SGDLS, CDR2 YYNGEE. The DNA of the CDR3 is TGTGCCAGCAGCCGATATCCTTCGGGACAGGGGGCAAGAGGCTACGAGCAGTACTTC. Translation gives CASSRYPSGQGARGYEQYF.

CDR3: CAWSLGQGSWVTPLHF. DNA of the CDR3: TGTGCCTGGAGTCTCGGACAGGGTTCTTGGGTGACACCCCTCCACTTT. This chain uses TRBV30 with TRBJ1-6; 8 positions agree with TRBD1. Germline trimming cut 2 bases from V and 11 bases from J; bases unmatched to any gene: 14. The CDR3 runs 16 residues. The germline V gene encodes CDR1 GTSNPN and CDR2 SVGIG (reference sequence).

The rearrangement uses TRBV19 and TRBJ1-6; 7 bases align to TRBD1. With 3 bases clipped from V and 14 bases from J, the junction kept 10 bases outside the gene matches. CDR1 is LNHDA, CDR2 SQIVND, per germline (reference sequence). The CDR3 is made up of 14 amino acids. The CDR3 is CASSMGTASLSLHF. In DNA, the CDR3 is TGTGCCAGTAGTATGGGGACAGCTAGCCTGTCCCTCCACTTT. Combining the CDR3 with reference TRBV19 and TRBJ1-6 gives the whole variable domain DGGITQSPKYLFRKEGQNVTLSCEQNLNHDAMYWYRQDPGQGLRLIYYSQIVNDFQKGDIAEGYSVSREKKESFPLTVTSAQKNPTAFYLCASSMGTASLSLHFGNGTRLTVT.

The chain is built from TRBV7-6 and TRBJ2-1; tentative D call: TRBD1 (6 bases). V was shortened by 5 bases and J by 4 bases, with 12 bases between the two germline ends. The germline CDR1 and CDR2 sequences are SGHVS and FNYEAQ. CDR3 length equals 14 residues. The CDR3 nucleotides are TGTGCCAGCAGCCGCCGACAGGAGTACAATGAGCAGTTCTTC. Amino acid sequence: CASSRRQEYNEQFF.

This chain connects TRBV5-1 to TRBJ2-1, with D perhaps matching TRBD1 (5 bases). This CDR3 has 14 amino acids. Between the trimmed V and J ends, which lost 4 bases and 9 bases, there was a span of 17 bases. Per germline, CDR1 SGHRS and CDR2 YFSETQ. The CDR3 reads CASSGVTGTGEQFF. For the CDR3, the DNA is TGCGCCAGCAGCGGAGTGACGGGTACAGGTGAGCAGTTCTTC.

This chain joins TRBV6-1 and TRBJ2-3, with D unclear. Per the germline V gene, CDR1 is MNHNS and CDR2 is SASEGT. The CDR3 has 12 amino acids. Between the trimmed V and J ends, which lost 7 bases and 1 base, there was a span of 6 bases. CDR3 protein: CASNRGTDTQYF. CDR3 in DNA: TGTGCCAGCAATCGGGGCACAGATACGCAGTATTTT.

Only a few counts were recorded for this clone. The rearrangement links TRBV6-6 to TRBJ2-7; 13 bases map to TRBD2. The V and J ends lost 2 bases and 7 bases, in that order; junction bases with no gene match: 5. CDR1 and CDR2 (germline): MNHNY, SVGAGI (reference sequence). The CDR3 contains 15 residues. CDR3 DNA: TGTGCCAGCAGTTACCCGACTAGCGGGAGGATTGAGCAGTACTTC. Its protein product is CASSYPTSGRIEQYF.

In this sample, this clone turned up once. This chain connects TRBV5-1 to TRBJ2-2, with 11 bases lining up with TRBD2. This CDR3 is 15 amino acids long. V lost 0 bases, J lost 7 bases, and 2 bases stayed unmatched. The V gene's germline CDR1 is SGHRS and CDR2 YFSETQ. CDR3 in DNA: TGCGCCAGCAGCTTGGGACTAGCGGGGTTCGGGGAGCTGTTTTTT. This translates into CASSLGLAGFGELFF.

This clone was picked up one time. The gene calls are TRBV19 and TRBJ1-1; the match to TRBD1 covers 7 bases. V dropped 5 bases and J dropped 1; count of bases not matched to a gene: 4. CDR1 is LNHDA and CDR2 is SQIVND in the germline V gene (reference sequence). The CDR3 loop spans 14 amino acids. This CDR3 reads CASSLGTANTEAFF. In DNA form, the CDR3 reads TGTGCCAGTAGTCTCGGGACAGCGAACACTGAAGCTTTCTTT.

The J gene is TRBJ1-5, the V gene TRBV9; D is uncertain. Germline V gives CDR1 SGDLS, CDR2 YYNGEE. V was trimmed by 0 bases and J by 4 bases, leaving 5 bases between them. The CDR3 totals 13 residues. DNA of the CDR3: TGTGCCAGCAGCGTAGTTCAGAATCAGCCCCAGCATTTT. Its translation: CASSVVQNQPQHF.

The gene calls are TRBV9 and TRBJ1-1, with 7 positions matching TRBD1. The germline V gene has CDR1 SGDLS and CDR2 YYNGEE. The CDR3 extends over 15 amino acids. Trimming at V came to 0 bases and at J to 1 base, leaving 3 bases not matched to a gene. In DNA, the CDR3 is TGTGCCAGCAGCGTAGGGGACAGTCCGAACACTGAAGCTTTCTTT. Translated: CASSVGDSPNTEAFF.

This chain uses TRBV28 with TRBJ1-2; D not certain. Trimming took off 7 bases at V and 6 bases at J, with 24 bases between the two ends. Germline assignment: CDR1 MDHEN and CDR2 SYDVKM. The CDR3 is made up of 16 amino acids. The DNA of the CDR3 is TGTGCCAGCATTGGCCAAACCGCATTAACGGGAGATGGCTACACCTTC. Translation gives CASIGQTALTGDGYTF.

The V gene is TRBV9, the J gene TRBJ1-2; possibly TRBD1 for D (6 bases). This CDR3 comprises 16 residues. CDR1 and CDR2 from the germline V gene are SGDLS and YYNGEE. V was trimmed by 1 base and J by 3 bases, leaving 16 bases between them. This CDR3 is CASSVSSERGYYGYTF. The CDR3 nucleotides read TGTGCCAGCAGCGTAAGTTCAGAGAGGGGGTACTATGGCTACACCTTC.

This CDR3 reads CASSAPGTGYQETQYF. CDR3 bases: TGTGCCAGCAGTGCCCCCGGGACAGGGTACCAAGAGACCCAGTACTTC. This sequence joins TRBV2 and TRBJ2-5; the match to TRBD1 covers 9 bases. The junction had 6 bases not matched to a gene; V was cut back by 4 bases and J by 0 bases. The CDR3 length is 16 residues. The germline V gene encodes CDR1 SNHLY and CDR2 FYNNEI.

The rearrangement uses TRBV7-3 and TRBJ2-2; TRBD2 agrees at 11 bases. Germline lookup yields CDR1 SGHTA and CDR2 FQGTGA. The CDR3 runs 15 residues. V gave up 2 bases and J gave up 5 bases; unmatched junction bases: 1. The CDR3 region has the DNA TGTGCCAGCAGCTTAGGGACTAGCGGAACCGGGGAGCTGTTTTTT. It specifies CASSLGTSGTGELFF. The variable domain in full, with the rest retrieved from reference TRBV7-3 and TRBJ2-2, is GAGVSQTPSNKVTEKGKYVELRCDPISGHTALYWYRQSLGQGPEFLIYFQGTGAADDSGLPNDRFFAVRPEGSVSTLKIQRTERGDSAVYLCASSLGTSGTGELFFGEGSRLTVL.